The 3 T cell receptor beta chains below were found in one sample sequenced in a study of blood T cell repertoires in COVID-19. TCRdb keeps only in-frame clones here, not all; method: immunoSEQ multiplex PCR. The repertoire holds just over 300,000 clones, with around 86% as singletons. The sequenced sample consisted of PBMCs or T cells enriched from blood (not recorded which). All receptors derive from a man aged 30 to 45 who had recovered from COVID-19.

The chain carries TRBV5-1 and TRBJ2-3; D perhaps matches TRBD2 (7 bases). The V and J ends lost 6 bases and 2 bases respectively, with 19 bases between them. The length of the CDR3 is 16 residues. CDR1 and CDR2 from the germline V gene are SGHRS and YFSETQ. CDR3 DNA: TGCGCCAGCAAAAAAGGTCCCGGGGGGCACACAGATACGCAGTATTTT. Protein sequence: CASKKGPGGHTDTQYF. Looking up the rest from reference TRBV5-1 and TRBJ2-3 gives the full variable domain: KAGVTQTPRYLIKTRGQQVTLSCSPISGHRSVSWYQQTPGQGLQFLFEYFSETQRNKGNFPGRFSGRQFSNSRSEMNVSTLELGDSALYLCASKKGPGGHTDTQYFGPGTRLTVL.

The chain joins TRBV11-2 to TRBJ1-3; a possible D gene is TRBD1 (5 bases). This CDR3 has 15 amino acids. Germline CDR1 SGHAT, CDR2 FQNNGV. V was pared by 5 bases and J by 0 bases, with 11 bases between. CDR3 region: CASSPRQISGNTIYF. CDR3 coding DNA: TGTGCCAGCAGCCCAAGACAGATCTCTGGAAACACCATATATTTT.

The V and J genes are TRBV7-6 and TRBJ2-1; 8 bases match TRBD2. Trimming removed 2 bases from V and 2 bases from J; junction bases left unmatched: 8. The CDR3 loop spans 17 amino acids. CDR1 and CDR2 from the germline V gene are SGHVS and FNYEAQ. CDR3 DNA: TGTGCCAGCAGCTTAAAGTTAGCGGGAACAACCTACAATGAGCAGTTCTTC. Encoded protein: CASSLKLAGTTYNEQFF.